This record covers a single T cell receptor (beta chain). Its antigen is undetermined. This entry belongs to a study of blood T cells in healthy people across ages. Whole-study results and caveats: With age, beta diversity per million T cells declined roughly linearly, significantly by around 43.

Primers used in a second PCR of roughly 7 to 12 cycles were a sample-barcoded 5' primer and a J-beta primer mix. TCRdb ran MiXCR on the 5' RACE reads and lists one entry per CDR3 protein. The top ten hold 7% to 9.5% of the sample, which has 1.4 million to 1.5 million distinct CDR3 sequences, 40% to 50% seen once. The TCR was taken from a woman aged 18-30 years in good health. The sample comprised blood.

As DNA, the CDR3 is TGTGCCAGCTCGAGCGGGACTAGCCGGACCGGGGAGCTGTTTTTT. This encodes CASSSGTSRTGELFF. The chain carries TRBV6-1 and TRBJ2-2; 9 nucleotides align to TRBD2. The CDR3 has 15 residues. V lost 8 bases to trimming and J lost 5 bases; unmatched junction nucleotides: 9. Germline CDR1 and CDR2: MNHNS and SASEGT.